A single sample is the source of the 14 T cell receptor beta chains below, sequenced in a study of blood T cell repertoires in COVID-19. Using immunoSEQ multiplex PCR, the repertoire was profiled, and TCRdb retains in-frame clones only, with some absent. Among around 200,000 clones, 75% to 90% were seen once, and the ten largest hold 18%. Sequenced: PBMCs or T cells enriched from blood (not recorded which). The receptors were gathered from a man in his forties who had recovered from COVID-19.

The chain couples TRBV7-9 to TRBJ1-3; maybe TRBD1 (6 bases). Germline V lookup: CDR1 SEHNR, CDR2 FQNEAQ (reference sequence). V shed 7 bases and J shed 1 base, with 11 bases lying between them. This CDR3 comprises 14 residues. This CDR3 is CASTLGGSGNTIYF. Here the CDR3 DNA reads TGTGCCAGCACGCTAGGGGGATCTGGAAACACCATATATTTT.

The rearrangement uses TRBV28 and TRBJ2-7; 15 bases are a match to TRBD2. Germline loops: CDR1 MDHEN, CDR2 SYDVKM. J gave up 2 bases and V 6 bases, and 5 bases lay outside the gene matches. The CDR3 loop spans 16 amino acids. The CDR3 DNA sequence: TGTGCCAGCAGGCCTGGGACTAGCGGGAGGACCTACGAGCAGTACTTC. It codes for CASRPGTSGRTYEQYF.

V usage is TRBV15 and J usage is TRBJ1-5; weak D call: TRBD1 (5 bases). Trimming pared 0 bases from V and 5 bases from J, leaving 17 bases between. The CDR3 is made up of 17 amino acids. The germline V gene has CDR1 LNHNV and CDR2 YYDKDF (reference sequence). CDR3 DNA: TGTGCCACCAGCAGAGATATCTGGACCGACAGAGATCAGCCCCAGCATTTT. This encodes CATSRDIWTDRDQPQHF.

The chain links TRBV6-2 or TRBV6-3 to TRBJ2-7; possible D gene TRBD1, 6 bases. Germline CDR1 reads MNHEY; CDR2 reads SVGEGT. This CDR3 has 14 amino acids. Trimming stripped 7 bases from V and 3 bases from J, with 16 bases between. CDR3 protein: CASNPAQGRYEQYF. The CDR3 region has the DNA TGTGCCAGCAACCCCGCGCAGGGGCGCTACGAGCAGTACTTC.

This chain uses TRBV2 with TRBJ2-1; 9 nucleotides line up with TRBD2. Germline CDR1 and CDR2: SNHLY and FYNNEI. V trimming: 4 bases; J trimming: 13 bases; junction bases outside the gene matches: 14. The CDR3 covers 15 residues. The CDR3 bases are TGTGCCAGCAGTGCAGAGGGCGTGGGACTAGCATTTCAGTTCTTC. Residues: CASSAEGVGLAFQFF. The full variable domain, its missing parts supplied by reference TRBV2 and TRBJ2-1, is EPEVTQTPSHQVTQMGQEVILRCVPISNHLYFYWYRQILGQKVEFLVSFYNNEISEKSEIFDDQFSVERPDGSNFTLKIRSTKLEDSAMYFCASSAEGVGLAFQFFGPGTRLTVL.

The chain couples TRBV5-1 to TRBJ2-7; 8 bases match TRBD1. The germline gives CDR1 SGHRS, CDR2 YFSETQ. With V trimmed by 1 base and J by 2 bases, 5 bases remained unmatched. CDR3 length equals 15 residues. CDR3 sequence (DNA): TGCGCCAGCAGCTTGACGACAGGGGCGACCTACGAGCAGTACTTC. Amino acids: CASSLTTGATYEQYF.

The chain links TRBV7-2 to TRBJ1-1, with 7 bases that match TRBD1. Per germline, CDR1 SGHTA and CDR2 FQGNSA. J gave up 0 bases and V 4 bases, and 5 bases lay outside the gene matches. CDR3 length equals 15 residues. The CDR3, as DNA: TGTGCCAGCAGCTCTCAGACAGGGATGAACACTGAAGCTTTCTTT. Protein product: CASSSQTGMNTEAFF.

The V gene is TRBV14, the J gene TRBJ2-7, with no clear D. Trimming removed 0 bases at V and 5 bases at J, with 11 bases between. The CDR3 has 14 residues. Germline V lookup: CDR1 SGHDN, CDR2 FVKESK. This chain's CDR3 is CASSQDLSRNEQYF. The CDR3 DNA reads TGTGCCAGCAGCCAAGATTTGAGTCGAAACGAGCAGTACTTC.

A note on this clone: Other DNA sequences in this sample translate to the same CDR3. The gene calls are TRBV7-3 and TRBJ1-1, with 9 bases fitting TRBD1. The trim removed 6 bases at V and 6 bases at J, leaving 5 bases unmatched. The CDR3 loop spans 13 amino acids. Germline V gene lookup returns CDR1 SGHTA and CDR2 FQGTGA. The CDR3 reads CASSSGTGSEAFF. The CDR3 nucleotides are TGTGCCAGCAGTTCCGGGACAGGGTCTGAAGCTTTCTTT. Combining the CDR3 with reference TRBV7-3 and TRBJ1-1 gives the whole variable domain GAGVSQTPSNKVTEKGKYVELRCDPISGHTALYWYRQSLGQGPEFLIYFQGTGAADDSGLPNDRFFAVRPEGSVSTLKIQRTERGDSAVYLCASSSGTGSEAFFGQGTRLTVV.

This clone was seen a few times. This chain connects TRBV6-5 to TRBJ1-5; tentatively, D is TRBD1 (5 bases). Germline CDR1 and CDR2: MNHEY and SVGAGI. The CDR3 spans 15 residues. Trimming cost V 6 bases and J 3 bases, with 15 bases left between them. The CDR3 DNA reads TGTGCCAGCAGACCCTCAGGGTCCGCCAATCAGCCCCAGCATTTT. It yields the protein CASRPSGSANQPQHF.

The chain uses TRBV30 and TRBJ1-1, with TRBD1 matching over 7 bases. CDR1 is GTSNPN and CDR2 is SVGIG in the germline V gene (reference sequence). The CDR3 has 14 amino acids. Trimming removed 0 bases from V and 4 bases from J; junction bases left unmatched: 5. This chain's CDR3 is CAWSVMQGVTEAFF. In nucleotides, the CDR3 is TGTGCCTGGAGTGTAATGCAGGGGGTCACTGAAGCTTTCTTT.

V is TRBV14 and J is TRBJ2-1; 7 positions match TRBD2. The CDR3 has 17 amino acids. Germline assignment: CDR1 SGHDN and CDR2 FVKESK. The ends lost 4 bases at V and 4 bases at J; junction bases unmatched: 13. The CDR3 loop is CASSPPFRAGWYNEQFF. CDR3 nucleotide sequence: TGTGCCAGCAGCCCACCCTTCAGAGCGGGATGGTACAATGAGCAGTTCTTC.

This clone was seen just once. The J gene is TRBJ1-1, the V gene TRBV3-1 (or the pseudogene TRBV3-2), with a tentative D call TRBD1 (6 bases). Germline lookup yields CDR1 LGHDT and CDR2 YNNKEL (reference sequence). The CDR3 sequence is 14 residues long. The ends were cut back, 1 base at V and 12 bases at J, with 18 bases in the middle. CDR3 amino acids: CASSQAGGRGLTFF. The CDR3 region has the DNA TGTGCCAGCAGCCAAGCCGGGGGGAGGGGGTTGACTTTCTTT.

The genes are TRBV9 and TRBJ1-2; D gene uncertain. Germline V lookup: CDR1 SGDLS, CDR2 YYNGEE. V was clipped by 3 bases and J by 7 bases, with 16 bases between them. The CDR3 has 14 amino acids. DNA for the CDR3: TGTGCCAGCAGCGCGACCTTCAAGGGAGGTGGCTACACCTTC. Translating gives CASSATFKGGGYTF. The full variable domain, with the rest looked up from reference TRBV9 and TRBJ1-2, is DSGVTQTPKHLITATGQRVTLRCSPRSGDLSVYWYQQSLDQGLQFLIQYYNGEERAKGNILERFSAQQFPDLHSELNLSSLELGDSALYFCASSATFKGGGYTFGSGTRLTVV.